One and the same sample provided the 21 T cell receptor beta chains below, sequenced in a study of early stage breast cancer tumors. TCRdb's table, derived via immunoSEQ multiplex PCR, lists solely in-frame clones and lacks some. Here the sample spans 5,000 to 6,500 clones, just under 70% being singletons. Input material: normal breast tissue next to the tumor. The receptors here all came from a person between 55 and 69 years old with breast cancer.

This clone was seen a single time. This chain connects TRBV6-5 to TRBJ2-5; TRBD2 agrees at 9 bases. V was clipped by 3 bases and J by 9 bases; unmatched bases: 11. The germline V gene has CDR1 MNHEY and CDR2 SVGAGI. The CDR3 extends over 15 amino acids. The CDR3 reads CASSYNGLATRAQYF. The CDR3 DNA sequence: TGTGCCAGCAGTTATAACGGACTAGCGACGCGCGCCCAGTACTTC.

The CDR3 is CASSQDQGDEKLFF. CDR3 sequence (DNA): TGCGCCAGCAGCCAAGACCAGGGGGATGAAAAACTGTTTTTT. The chain joins TRBV4-3 to TRBJ1-4; 7 bases are a match to TRBD1. This CDR3 is built from 14 residues. The J segment lost 6 bases and the V segment lost 0 bases, leaving 1 base of the junction unmatched. CDR1 and CDR2 from the germline V gene are LGHNA and YSLEER.

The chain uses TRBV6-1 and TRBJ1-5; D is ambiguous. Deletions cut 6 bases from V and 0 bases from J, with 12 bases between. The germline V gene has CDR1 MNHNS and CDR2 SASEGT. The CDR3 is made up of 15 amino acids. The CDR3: CASRLPSGSNQPQHF. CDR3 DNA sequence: TGTGCCAGCAGGCTGCCTTCGGGTAGCAATCAGCCCCAGCATTTT.

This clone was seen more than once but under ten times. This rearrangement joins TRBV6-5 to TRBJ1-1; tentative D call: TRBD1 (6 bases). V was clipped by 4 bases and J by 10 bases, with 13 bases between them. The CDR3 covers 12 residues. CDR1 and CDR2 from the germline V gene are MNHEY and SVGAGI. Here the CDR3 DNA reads TGTGCCAGCAGTTTTGACAGGATGGTAGCTTTCTTT. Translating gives CASSFDRMVAFF.

Here the CDR3 DNA reads TGTGCCAGCAGCTTACAGCAGGGATCACCCCTCCACTTT. Translation: CASSLQQGSPLHF. The gene calls are TRBV7-9 and TRBJ1-6, with a weak D call TRBD1 (5 bases). The CDR3 loop spans 13 amino acids. Germline values: CDR1 SEHNR, CDR2 FQNEAQ (reference sequence). Deletions cut 2 bases from V and 10 bases from J, with 9 bases between.

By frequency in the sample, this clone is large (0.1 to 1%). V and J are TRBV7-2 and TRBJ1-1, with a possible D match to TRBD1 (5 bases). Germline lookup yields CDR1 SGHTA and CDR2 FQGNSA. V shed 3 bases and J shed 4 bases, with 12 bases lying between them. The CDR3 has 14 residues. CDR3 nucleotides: TGTGCCAGCAGCTTCCTCAGGGTGGGCACTGAAGCTTTCTTT. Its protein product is CASSFLRVGTEAFF.

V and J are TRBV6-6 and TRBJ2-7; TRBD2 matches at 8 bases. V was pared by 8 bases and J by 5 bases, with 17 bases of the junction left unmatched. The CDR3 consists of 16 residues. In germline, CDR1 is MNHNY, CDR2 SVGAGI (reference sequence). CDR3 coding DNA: TGTGCCAGCCGCGGGGGGTTCAGCGTTCGACGTGACGAGCAGTACTTC. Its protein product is CASRGGFSVRRDEQYF.

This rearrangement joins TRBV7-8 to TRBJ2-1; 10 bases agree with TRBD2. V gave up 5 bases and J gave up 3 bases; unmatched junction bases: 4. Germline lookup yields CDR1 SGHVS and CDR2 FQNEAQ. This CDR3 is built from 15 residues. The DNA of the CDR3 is TGTGCCAGCAGCACCGGACTAGCGGTCTACAATGAGCAGTTCTTC. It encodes CASSTGLAVYNEQFF.

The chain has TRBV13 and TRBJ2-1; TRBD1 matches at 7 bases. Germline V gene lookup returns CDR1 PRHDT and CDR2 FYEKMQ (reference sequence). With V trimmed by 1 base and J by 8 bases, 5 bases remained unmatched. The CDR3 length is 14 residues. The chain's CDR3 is CASSLEGGLDEQFF. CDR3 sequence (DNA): TGTGCCAGCAGCTTAGAAGGGGGCCTGGATGAGCAGTTCTTC.

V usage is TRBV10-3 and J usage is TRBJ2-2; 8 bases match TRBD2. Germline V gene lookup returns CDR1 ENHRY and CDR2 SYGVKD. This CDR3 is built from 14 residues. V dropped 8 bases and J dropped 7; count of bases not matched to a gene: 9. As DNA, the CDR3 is TGTGCCATCGCCCAGCGGGAGAGGGTCGGGGAGCTGTTTTTT. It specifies CAIAQRERVGELFF.

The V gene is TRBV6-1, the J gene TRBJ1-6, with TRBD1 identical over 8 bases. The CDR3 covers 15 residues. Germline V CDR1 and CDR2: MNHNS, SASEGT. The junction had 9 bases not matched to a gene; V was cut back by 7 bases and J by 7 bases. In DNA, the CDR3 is TGTGCCAGCACCGTGGACAGGGCGGGGAATTCACCCCTCCACTTT. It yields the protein CASTVDRAGNSPLHF.

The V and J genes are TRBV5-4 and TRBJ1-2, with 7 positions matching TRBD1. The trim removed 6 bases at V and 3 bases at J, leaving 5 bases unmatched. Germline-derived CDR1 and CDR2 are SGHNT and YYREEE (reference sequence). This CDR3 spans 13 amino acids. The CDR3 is CASTLQGDYGYTF. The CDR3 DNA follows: TGTGCCAGCACCCTTCAGGGGGACTATGGCTACACCTTC.

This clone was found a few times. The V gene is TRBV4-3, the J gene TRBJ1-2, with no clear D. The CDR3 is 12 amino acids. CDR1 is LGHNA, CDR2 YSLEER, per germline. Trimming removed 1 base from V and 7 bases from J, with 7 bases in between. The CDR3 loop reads CASSQVSGGYTF. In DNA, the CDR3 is TGCGCCAGCAGCCAAGTATCCGGTGGCTACACCTTC.

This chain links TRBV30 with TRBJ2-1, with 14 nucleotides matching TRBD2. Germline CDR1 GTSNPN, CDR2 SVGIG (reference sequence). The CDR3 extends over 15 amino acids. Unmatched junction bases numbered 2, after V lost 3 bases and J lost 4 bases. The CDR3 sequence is CAWRWTSGGYNEQFF. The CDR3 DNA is TGTGCCTGGAGGTGGACTAGCGGGGGGTACAATGAGCAGTTCTTC.

The CDR3 is CASSQRRGSAESDEQFF. CDR3 nucleotide sequence: TGCGCCAGCAGCCAGAGGCGGGGGAGCGCCGAAAGCGATGAGCAGTTCTTC. The chain employs TRBV4-1 and TRBJ2-1; 7 bases align to TRBD2. V trimming: 3 bases; J trimming: 8 bases; junction bases outside the gene matches: 16. Germline lookup yields CDR1 MGHRA and CDR2 YSYEKL. This CDR3 comprises 17 residues.

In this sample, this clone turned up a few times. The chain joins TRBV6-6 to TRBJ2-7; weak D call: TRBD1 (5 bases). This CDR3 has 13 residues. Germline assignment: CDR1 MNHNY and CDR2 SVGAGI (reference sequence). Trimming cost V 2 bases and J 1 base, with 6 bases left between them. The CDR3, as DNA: TGTGCCAGCAGTTACGACAGTTCCTACGAGCAGTACTTC. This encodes CASSYDSSYEQYF.

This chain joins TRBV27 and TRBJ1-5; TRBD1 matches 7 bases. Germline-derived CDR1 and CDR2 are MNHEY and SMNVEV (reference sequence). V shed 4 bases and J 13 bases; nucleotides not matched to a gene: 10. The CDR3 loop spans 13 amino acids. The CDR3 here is CASSSWGDRAQHF. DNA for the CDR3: TGTGCCAGCAGTTCGTGGGGGGACAGAGCGCAGCATTTT.

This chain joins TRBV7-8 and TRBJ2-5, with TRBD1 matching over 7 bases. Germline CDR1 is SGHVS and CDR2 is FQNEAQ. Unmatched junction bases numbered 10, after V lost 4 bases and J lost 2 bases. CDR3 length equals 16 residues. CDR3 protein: CASSSPGTVMQETQYF. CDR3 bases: TGTGCCAGCAGCTCACCCGGGACAGTGATGCAAGAGACCCAGTACTTC. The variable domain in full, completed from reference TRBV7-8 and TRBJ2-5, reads GAGVSQSPRYKVAKRGQDVALRCDPISGHVSLFWYQQALGQGPEFLTYFQNEAQLDKSGLPSDRFFAERPEGSVSTLKIQRTQQEDSAVYLCASSSPGTVMQETQYFGPGTRLLVL.

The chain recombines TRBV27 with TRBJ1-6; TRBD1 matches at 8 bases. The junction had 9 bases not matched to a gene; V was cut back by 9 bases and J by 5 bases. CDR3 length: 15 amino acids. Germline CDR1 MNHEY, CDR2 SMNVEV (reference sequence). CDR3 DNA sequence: TGTGCCAGTACAATAACAGGGGGACATAATTCACCCCTCCACTTT. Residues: CASTITGGHNSPLHF.

CDR3 protein: CASSLTALAGVSEQFF. Here the CDR3 DNA reads TGTGCCAGCAGCTTAACGGCCCTAGCGGGGGTCAGTGAGCAGTTCTTC. The chain is built from TRBV7-3 and TRBJ2-1; 10 positions agree with TRBD2. V dropped 0 bases and J dropped 9; count of bases not matched to a gene: 8. The CDR3 contains 16 residues. The germline V gene encodes CDR1 SGHTA and CDR2 FQGTGA.

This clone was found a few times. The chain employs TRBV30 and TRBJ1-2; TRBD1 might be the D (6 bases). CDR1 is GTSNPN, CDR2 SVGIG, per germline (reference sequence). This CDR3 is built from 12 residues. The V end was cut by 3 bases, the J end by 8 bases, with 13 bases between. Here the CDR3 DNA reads TGTGCCTGGAGGGAGGGGGAAGGAGGCTACACCTTC. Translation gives CAWREGEGGYTF.